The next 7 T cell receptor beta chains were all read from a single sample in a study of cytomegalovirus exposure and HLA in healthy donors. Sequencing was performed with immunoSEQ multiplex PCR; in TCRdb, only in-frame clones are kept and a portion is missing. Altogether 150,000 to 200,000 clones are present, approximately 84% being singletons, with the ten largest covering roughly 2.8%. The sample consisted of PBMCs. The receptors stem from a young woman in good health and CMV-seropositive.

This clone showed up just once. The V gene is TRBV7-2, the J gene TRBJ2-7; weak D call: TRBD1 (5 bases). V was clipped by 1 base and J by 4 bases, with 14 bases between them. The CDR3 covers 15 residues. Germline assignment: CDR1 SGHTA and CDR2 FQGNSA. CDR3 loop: CASSLEAGAGYEQYF. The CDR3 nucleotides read TGTGCCAGCAGCTTAGAGGCTGGGGCTGGGTACGAGCAGTACTTC. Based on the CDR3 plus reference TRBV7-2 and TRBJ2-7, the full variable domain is GAGVSQSPSNKVTEKGKDVELRCDPISGHTALYWYRQSLGQGLEFLIYFQGNSAPDKSGLPSDRFSAERTGGSVSTLTIQRTQQEDSAVYLCASSLEAGAGYEQYFGPGTRLTVT.

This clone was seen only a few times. CDR3: CASSLGPPGVGTEAFF. CDR3 nucleotides: TGTGCCAGCAGCTTAGGCCCCCCGGGGGTGGGCACTGAAGCTTTCTTT. The chain combines TRBV7-2 with TRBJ1-1; D is possibly TRBD1 (5 bases). The CDR3 has 16 amino acids. Germline CDR1 reads SGHTA; CDR2 reads FQGNSA. V lost 1 base, J lost 4 bases, and 16 bases lay in between.

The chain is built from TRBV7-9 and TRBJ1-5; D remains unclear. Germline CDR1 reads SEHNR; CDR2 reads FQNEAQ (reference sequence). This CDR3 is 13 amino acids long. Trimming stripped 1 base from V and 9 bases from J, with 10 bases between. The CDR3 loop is CASSLGGGWPQHF. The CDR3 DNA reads TGTGCCAGCAGCTTAGGGGGAGGGTGGCCCCAGCATTTT.

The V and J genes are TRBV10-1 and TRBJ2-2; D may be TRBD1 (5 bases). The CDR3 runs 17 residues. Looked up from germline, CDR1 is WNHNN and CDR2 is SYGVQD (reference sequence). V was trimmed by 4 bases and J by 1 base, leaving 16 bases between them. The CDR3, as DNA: TGCGCCAGCAGTGCGGCAGGGCCATCCTTGAACACCGGGGAGCTGTTTTTT. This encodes CASSAAGPSLNTGELFF.

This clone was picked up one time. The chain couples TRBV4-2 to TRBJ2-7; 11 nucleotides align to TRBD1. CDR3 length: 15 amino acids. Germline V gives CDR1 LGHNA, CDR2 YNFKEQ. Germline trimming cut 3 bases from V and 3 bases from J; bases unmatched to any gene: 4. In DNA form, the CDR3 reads TGTGCCAGCAGCCAGGAGGGACAGGGGGGCTACGAGCAGTACTTC. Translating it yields CASSQEGQGGYEQYF.

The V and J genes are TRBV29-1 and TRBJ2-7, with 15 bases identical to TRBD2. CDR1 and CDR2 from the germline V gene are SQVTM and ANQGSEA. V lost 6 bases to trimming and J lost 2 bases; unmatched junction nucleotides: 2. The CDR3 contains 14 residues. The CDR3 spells CSVGLAGGPYEQYF. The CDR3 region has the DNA TGCAGCGTCGGACTAGCGGGGGGGCCCTACGAGCAGTACTTC.

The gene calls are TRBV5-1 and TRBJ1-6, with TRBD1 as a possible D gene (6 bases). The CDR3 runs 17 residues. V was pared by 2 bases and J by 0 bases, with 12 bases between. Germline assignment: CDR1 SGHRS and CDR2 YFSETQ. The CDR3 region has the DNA TGCGCCAGCAGCTTTAGGGCAGGGGACTCCTATAATTCACCCCTCCACTTT. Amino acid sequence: CASSFRAGDSYNSPLHF.